The sequence of this T cell receptor (beta chain) was determined in a study of blood T cell repertoires in COVID-19. As for the study in general: Samples representing acute and convalescent COVID-19 were sourced from the United States, Italy and Spain. The cDNA or gDNA used as material had been derived from T cells, B-cell-depleted T cells, or PBMCs.

Source study methods: From reference gene primer amplification, estimates of nucleated cell counts were derived. Generated by immunoSEQ multiplex PCR, the TCRdb table keeps only in-frame clones and is missing some. The DNA gave D and trimming, while V, J and clone size come from that table. The sample holds around 58,000 clones; about 90% are singletons and the top ten take approximately 40%. CDR1 is MNHEY and CDR2 is SVGAGI in the germline V gene. This CDR3 is 15 amino acids long. Unmatched junction bases numbered 11, after V lost 6 bases and J lost 10 bases. One Seattle source followed patients from active infection through their disease course.

Source material: peripheral blood. J is TRBJ2-1 and V is TRBV6-5; TRBD2 matches 11 bases. This clonotype was sampled from a woman aged 55-69 years with COVID-19, enrolled during active disease. The CDR3 reads CASSVGLAGSHEQFF. Here the CDR3 DNA reads TGTGCCAGCAGCGTCGGACTAGCGGGTTCCCACGAGCAGTTCTTC.